This TCR beta chain was captured by sequencing in a study of graft-versus-host responses after intestinal transplantation. The overall study: Recipients were all induced with anti-thymocyte globulin, then given tacrolimus and steroids for two to three years. Study-level results: Early post-transplant HvG declines showed an association with peak circulating GvH clone levels. There were GvH clones found in recipient marrow, and some of them appeared first in ileum or blood. Elevated graft-versus-host to host-versus-graft clonal ratios in allografts were recorded for patients with graft-donor T cell macrochimerism.

A remark on this clone: Antigen: not known.

Data came from immunoSEQ multiplex PCR; TCRdb stores just in-frame clones and leaves some out. The sample includes 85,000 to 100,000 clones, roughly 90% of them seen just once. This CDR3 is 14 amino acids long. The V gene's germline CDR1 is SGHRS and CDR2 YFSETQ. This sequence originates from a human donor who received an intestinal transplant. The sequences come from unstimulated CD4+ T cells sorted from spleen or lymph node cells, collected before intestinal transplant. The chain carries TRBV5-1 and TRBJ2-5, with D possibly TRBD2 on 5 matching bases. The end of the DNA is better explained by TRBJ2-7, so the J call may be wrong. This CDR3 reads CASTSRVGSYEQYF. Written as DNA, the CDR3 is TGCGCCAGCACTTCGCGGGTGGGGTCCTACGAGCAGTACTTC.